Each of the 6 T cell receptor beta chains below was sequenced from the same sample in a study of blood T cell repertoires in COVID-19. Some clones are missing from TCRdb's copy, which holds only in-frame ones; the method was immunoSEQ multiplex PCR. The repertoire holds approximately 200,000 clones, with about 87% as singletons. The sequenced sample was peripheral blood. These TCRs come from a man aged 55 to 70 who had recovered from COVID-19.

The chain joins TRBV6-5 to TRBJ1-1; possibly TRBD1 for D (6 bases). Trimming stripped 8 bases from V and 0 bases from J, with 10 bases between. The CDR3 spans 13 residues. Looked up from germline, CDR1 is MNHEY and CDR2 is SVGAGI. CDR3: CASAGGLNTEAFF. Written as DNA, the CDR3 is TGTGCCAGCGCGGGGGGCCTGAACACTGAAGCTTTCTTT.

This sequence joins TRBV4-2 and TRBJ2-2; 12 bases fit TRBD2. The length of the CDR3 is 17 residues. Germline V gives CDR1 LGHNA, CDR2 YNFKEQ. The V segment lost 2 bases and the J segment 3 bases; nucleotides outside the gene matches: 4. CDR3 nucleotides: TGTGCCAGCAGCCAACCTTCTAGCGGGAGGGACACCGGGGAGCTGTTTTTT. It codes for CASSQPSSGRDTGELFF.

The rearrangement links TRBV28 to TRBJ2-1, with a possible D match to TRBD2 (6 bases). The CDR3 is 15 residues long. The germline CDR1 and CDR2 sequences are MDHEN and SYDVKM. The V end was cut by 5 bases, the J end by 10 bases, with 21 bases between. CDR3 in amino acids: CASSHSTGTAREQFF. CDR3 DNA: TGTGCCAGCAGTCACTCTACCGGGACTGCGAGGGAGCAGTTCTTC.

This chain uses TRBV27 with TRBJ1-6, with TRBD1 matching 10 bases. The CDR3 spans 15 residues. Germline values: CDR1 MNHEY, CDR2 SMNVEV (reference sequence). V was pared by 8 bases and J by 7 bases, with 8 bases of the junction left unmatched. The CDR3 protein is CASGGDRGRNSPLHF. In DNA, the CDR3 is TGTGCCAGCGGGGGGGACAGGGGTCGGAATTCACCCCTCCACTTT.

This clone was found once. The J gene is TRBJ1-2, the V gene TRBV10-1, with 7 bases aligning to TRBD1. The CDR3 extends over 14 amino acids. With 3 bases clipped from V and 3 bases from J, the junction kept 4 bases outside the gene matches. The germline V gene has CDR1 WNHNN and CDR2 SYGVQD (reference sequence). CDR3 amino acids: CASSEEGADYGYTF. In DNA, the CDR3 is TGCGCCAGCAGTGAAGAGGGGGCGGACTATGGCTACACCTTC.

The chain has TRBV19 and TRBJ1-2, with 7 bases lining up with TRBD1. This CDR3 has 14 residues. The germline gives CDR1 LNHDA, CDR2 SQIVND (reference sequence). V lost 4 bases and J lost 1; bases outside the gene matches: 3. The CDR3 spells CASSRGQINYGYTF. CDR3 coding DNA: TGTGCCAGTAGTAGGGGACAGATTAACTATGGCTACACCTTC.